The entry below gives a single TCR beta chain sequence along with its context. Its antigen is currently unknown. A much larger clone sits a single nucleotide away, making a read error possible. Cells were stimulated with overlapping HIV-1 Gag 15-mer peptides. Memory cells lacking CD40L and CD69 with high CD45RO were sorted. This specimen belongs to a study of persistence of HIV-infected CD4 T cells. For the study at large: Donors were ART-treated; their CMV- and Gag-responding CD4+ T cells were isolated.

This was the immunoSEQ version 4 assay in survey mode. TCRdb keeps only in-frame clones here, not all; method: immunoSEQ multiplex PCR. The sample contains approximately 32,000 clones, 75% to 85% of which appear only once. Trimming removed 11 bases from V and 0 bases from J; junction bases left unmatched: 9. The CDR3 is 14 amino acids. Germline V gene data show CDR1 as MNHNY and CDR2 as SVGAGI (reference sequence). The sequenced sample was CD4+ T cells sorted from PBMCs after 18-hour stimulation, obtained from a patient who received antiretroviral therapy. The V call is TRBV6-6, the J call TRBJ1-1, with TRBD1 identical over 7 bases. This TCR was sampled from an adult woman with HIV who was CMV-seropositive. In nucleotides, the CDR3 is TGTGCCGGCACCCCGACAGGGCTGAACACTGAAGCTTTCTTT. Amino acid sequence: CAGTPTGLNTEAFF.